The T cell receptor (beta chain) under discussion was sequenced for a study of post-analysis software for immune sequencing data (dated by TCRdb to the mid-2010s). Notes on the research overall: Disease courses on record covered relapsing-remitting, secondary progressive and progressive-relapsing multiple sclerosis, though some patients had no subtype annotation. The multiple sclerosis patient repertoires were compared with 11 previously published healthy control repertoires from donors aged roughly 6 to 25 years. A subset of samples was prepared in parallel using single-end sample barcoding, then pooled and co-amplified after Illumina adapter ligation.

Library preparation used PCR. These reads were obtained on an Illumina HiSeq 2500. To reduce PCR and sequencing biases, unique molecular identifiers were incorporated into the TCR beta cDNA libraries. Roughly 500,000 cDNA molecules were obtained for every 1 to 10 million input T cells, so each molecule roughly corresponded to one T cell. Patient libraries were prepared and sequenced with the same protocol used for the earlier healthy control dataset. Within a given batch, samples were prepared together, multiplexed and sequenced on the same HiSeq lane. In the source study's methods: MIGEC handled the raw barcoded reads, throwing out single-read molecular identifier groups before consensus assembly and CDR3 extraction. VDJtools was used for post-analysis of the clonotype tables, and diversity was normalized by down-sampling every dataset to the size of the smallest sample. To correct batch-related cross-sample contamination, repertoire overlap clustering matched CDR3 amino acid sequences but not nucleotide sequences. In TCRdb, the public reads were trimmed at Q25 with fastp and aligned with MiXCR, with productive beta chains retained. Rows with one shared CDR3 protein collapse into an entry with the most common genes and DNA. TCRdb, rather than the study authors, made the V and J calls. The sample table records about 770,000 distinct CDR3 sequences; 46% of these occur just once. Roughly 4.4% of the sample is held by the ten biggest clonotypes.

To note about this clonotype: Its antigen is still unknown. No much larger clone exists at a distance of one base, and base qualities are not known.

Broad study findings and their caveats: Direct clustering with F measure showed strong co-clustering of samples prepared in the same batch, prompting a batch-effect correction. The multiple sclerosis patient group was slightly younger than the control group. Significantly higher frequencies in patients than in controls were found for roughly 5 TRBV segments, including TRBV5-6, TRBV5-1 and TRBV20-1. Normalized Chao1 diversity was significantly lower in multiple sclerosis patients than controls, suggesting substantial peripheral T-cell clonal expansion.

V lost 5 bases and J lost 1 base; the stretch between them is 13 bases long. There are 15 amino acids in the CDR3, from cysteine to phenylalanine inclusive. Here the CDR3 DNA is all that survives: 45 bases in frame from base 1. The CDR1 and CDR2 encoded by the germline V gene are SGHVS and FNYEAQ. TCR beta repertoires were profiled from peripheral blood of roughly twelve young patients with multiple sclerosis to demonstrate the VDJtools post-analysis software. The patients with multiple sclerosis were children and adolescents between roughly 6 and 17 years of age. The clonotype originates from a girl aged 10 to 17 with multiple sclerosis. The rearranged segments are TRBV7-6 and TRBJ2-3; the D gene lacks a confident call. The material sequenced was blood. The CDR3 in this case is CASSLGLSGTDTQYF. The DNA is as follows: TGTGCCAGCAGCCTGGGGTTGAGCGGCACAGATACGCAGTATTTT.